Below, 9 T cell receptor beta chains from the same sample are listed, as sequenced in a study of blood T cell repertoires in COVID-19. Data came from immunoSEQ multiplex PCR; TCRdb stores just in-frame clones and leaves some out. The sample records 300,000 or so clones, about 86% being singletons. Sequenced sample: peripheral blood. Source of these receptors: a woman in her forties or fifties with acute or convalescent COVID-19.

This clone has a count of ten or more. The gene calls are TRBV7-3 and TRBJ1-1; TRBD1 matches at 8 bases. V trimming: 5 bases; J trimming: 5 bases; junction bases outside the gene matches: 13. CDR3 length: 16 amino acids. Germline assignment: CDR1 SGHTA and CDR2 FQGTGA. CDR3 in amino acids: CASSDTGGMVRTEAFF. In DNA form, the CDR3 reads TGTGCCAGCAGCGACACAGGGGGTATGGTTCGTACTGAAGCTTTCTTT.

The rearrangement uses TRBV3-1 (or the pseudogene TRBV3-2) and TRBJ2-1; 12 bases map to TRBD2. The V segment lost 4 bases and the J segment 8 bases; nucleotides outside the gene matches: 9. Germline V gene sequence: CDR1 LGHDT, CDR2 YNNKEL (reference sequence). The CDR3 runs to 16 residues. As DNA, the CDR3 is TGTGCCAGCAGCCCGCGACTAGCGGGAGATAGCGATGAGCAGTTCTTC. Its translation: CASSPRLAGDSDEQFF.

The genes are TRBV10-3 and TRBJ2-7, with 7 bases identical to TRBD1. The CDR3 length is 16 residues. V dropped 2 bases and J dropped 0; count of bases not matched to a gene: 7. Germline values: CDR1 ENHRY, CDR2 SYGVKD. In DNA, the CDR3 is TGTGCCATCAGTGAGACCCGGGACAGCATCTCCTACGAGCAGTACGTC. Amino acids: CAISETRDSISYEQYV.

This rearrangement joins TRBV11-1 to TRBJ1-1; D may be TRBD1 (5 bases). Germline V lookup: CDR1 SGHAT, CDR2 FQDESV (reference sequence). This CDR3 comprises 14 residues. The V and J ends lost 5 bases and 1 base respectively, with 11 bases between them. The CDR3 loop is CASSTQETNTEAFF. CDR3 DNA sequence: TGTGCCAGCAGCACACAGGAGACGAACACTGAAGCTTTCTTT.

J is TRBJ2-2 and V is TRBV28; 10 positions agree with TRBD1. J was trimmed by 4 bases and V by 11 bases; bases with no gene match: 4. This CDR3 spans 13 amino acids. Germline V lookup: CDR1 MDHEN, CDR2 SYDVKM. CDR3 in amino acids: CAAGDRGTGELFF. The CDR3 DNA reads TGTGCCGCGGGGGACAGGGGCACCGGGGAGCTGTTTTTT.

The table lists this clone with a few counts. The chain joins TRBV30 to TRBJ1-5; the match to TRBD1 covers 10 bases. The CDR3 spans 17 residues. V trimming: 3 bases; J trimming: 7 bases; junction bases outside the gene matches: 15. In germline, CDR1 is GTSNPN, CDR2 SVGIG (reference sequence). The chain's CDR3 is CAWSAGDRGRRGQPQHF. As DNA, the CDR3 is TGTGCCTGGAGCGCTGGGGACAGGGGAAGGAGAGGGCAGCCCCAGCATTTT.

This sequence joins TRBV30 and TRBJ1-1; possibly TRBD1 for D (6 bases). The germline CDR1 and CDR2 sequences are GTSNPN and SVGIG (reference sequence). The CDR3 contains 15 residues. V was cut by 4 bases and J by 5 bases, with 20 bases left in between. The CDR3 protein is CAWTRDGLRGTEAFF. As DNA, the CDR3 is TGTGCCTGGACCCGAGACGGTTTAAGGGGGACTGAAGCTTTCTTT.

The chain joins TRBV4-3 to TRBJ1-1, with TRBD1 identical over 8 bases. V gave up 1 base and J gave up 5 bases; unmatched junction bases: 3. Germline V gene lookup returns CDR1 LGHNA and CDR2 YSLEER. The CDR3 contains 14 residues. CDR3 protein: CASSQAGGRTEAFF. CDR3 DNA: TGCGCCAGCAGCCAAGCAGGGGGCCGGACTGAAGCTTTCTTT.

V gene TRBV18 combines with J gene TRBJ1-6, with TRBD1 identical over 8 bases. Germline CDR1 is KGHSH and CDR2 is LQKENI. J gave up 4 bases and V 0 bases, and 2 bases lay outside the gene matches. CDR3 length equals 16 residues. CDR3 in DNA: TGTGCCAGCTCACCACCGGGACAGGAGTATAATTCACCCCTCCACTTT. This codes for CASSPPGQEYNSPLHF.